This T cell receptor beta chain was observed in a study of T cells expressing NK-cell markers. For the study at large: Sorted CD3+CD56-NKG2C+, CD3+CD56+NKG2C+ and CD3+CD56+NKG2C- T cells supplied the TCR beta repertoires. In the group of eight sequenced donors, seven were HCMV-seropositive and one was seronegative. Findings of the study overall: These clonotypes additionally ranked first within the CD3+CD56-NKG2C+ fraction of a few donors.

After re-calling the 5' RACE reads, TCRdb lists one entry per CDR3 protein, DNA absent. The specimen's table records more than 250,000 distinct CDR3 sequences. On this clonotype itself: Its antigen is undetermined.

This TCR derives from a young man in good health. The sequenced sample was blood T cells: a sorted CD56 or NKG2C T cell subset, CD4+ or CD8+ T cells, or bulk PBMC T cells (not recorded which).

CDR3 amino acids: CASSFKGEDTQYF. This chain connects TRBV5-6 to TRBJ2-3; absent DNA, TCRdb's TRBD1 call cannot be checked. The germline CDR1 and CDR2 sequences are SGHDT and YYEEEE. The CDR3 sequence is 13 residues long.